This TCR beta chain derives from a study of blood T cell repertoires in COVID-19. Study-wide context: COVID-19 samples, acute and convalescent, were from the United States, Italy and Spain. T cells, B-cell-depleted T cells, or PBMCs provided the cDNA or gDNA that served as material.

Clones were sequenced by immunoSEQ multiplex PCR, and TCRdb holds only the in-frame ones, with some missing. The table includes 200,000 to 250,000 clones, more than 75% detected once. From germline, CDR1 is SGHTS and CDR2 YDEGEE. With V trimmed by 4 bases and J by 4 bases, 4 bases remained unmatched. The CDR3 sequence is 13 residues long. This TCR derives from a woman in her forties with acute or convalescent COVID-19. This chain uses TRBV5-8 with TRBJ1-1, with TRBD1 identical over 7 bases. The sample consisted of peripheral blood. DNA for the CDR3: TGTGCCAGCAGCGGAACAGGGGCCACTGAAGCTTTCTTT. This encodes CASSGTGATEAFF.